These 9 T cell receptor beta chains originate from one sample sequenced in a study of regulatory T cells in long-lasting Graves disease. Time point described: newly diagnosed GD, antithyroid drugs for less than 3 months. From PBMCs, RNA was extracted and then used to make the TCR library. Assembly of TCR beta libraries relied on iRepertoire HTBI primers together with Arm-PCR of CDR3 regions. From the multiplex PCR reads, TCRdb called clonotypes with MiXCR, one entry per CDR3 protein. The sample consists of approximately 400,000 distinct CDR3 sequences, 14% to 15% of them appearing once. This sample also belongs to another study, concerning T cells in Graves' hyperthyroidism and ophthalmopathy.

The source was peripheral blood mononuclear cells (PBMCs), collected at new diagnosis, from a patient treated with antithyroid drugs. The receptors come from a woman in her twenties or thirties with Graves disease.

This clonotype appeared many times. This chain links TRBV2 with TRBJ2-7; perhaps TRBD2 as D (5 bases). CDR1 and CDR2 from the germline V gene are SNHLY and FYNNEI. CDR3 length: 15 residues. Trimming removed 6 bases at V and 0 bases at J, with 15 bases between. CDR3: CASSAREGPSYEQYF. CDR3 nucleotide sequence: TGTGCCAGCAGCGCCCGTGAGGGTCCCTCCTACGAGCAGTACTTC.

This clonotype was observed a handful of times. The V gene is TRBV5-1, the J gene TRBJ1-1; D call uncertain. CDR3 length: 12 amino acids. Germline CDR1 and CDR2: SGHRS and YFSETQ. Trimming cost V 0 bases and J 4 bases, with 4 bases left between them. CDR3 region: CASSLESTEAFF. The CDR3 DNA sequence: TGCGCCAGCAGCTTGGAGTCCACTGAAGCTTTCTTT.

At least ten counts were recorded for this clonotype. The chain couples TRBV2 to TRBJ2-5; D may be TRBD1 (6 bases). The CDR3 length is 15 residues. V lost 3 bases and J lost 2, with 13 bases in between. Germline CDR1 reads SNHLY; CDR2 reads FYNNEI. The CDR3 nucleotides read TGTGCCAGCAGTGAGACAGGCGGGTGGCAAGAGACCCAGTACTTC. It is translated as CASSETGGWQETQYF.

V is TRBV28 and J is TRBJ2-1; D remains unclear. Germline CDR1 and CDR2: MDHEN and SYDVKM. Trimming removed 5 bases at V and 5 bases at J, with 10 bases between. This CDR3 contains 13 residues. CDR3 DNA: TGTGCCAGCAGTCCCCGTTGGGACAATGAGCAGTTCTTC. Protein sequence: CASSPRWDNEQFF. Complete variable domain (other parts from reference TRBV28 and TRBJ2-1): DVKVTQSSRYLVKRTGEKVFLECVQDMDHENMFWYRQDPGLGLRLIYFSYDVKMKEKGDIPEGYSVSREKKERFSLILESASTNQTSMYLCASSPRWDNEQFFGPGTRLTVL.

This clonotype occurred many times. The chain carries TRBV28 and TRBJ1-5; 7 bases line up with TRBD1. This CDR3 region has 15 residues. The J segment lost 4 bases and the V segment lost 6 bases, leaving 9 bases of the junction unmatched. CDR1 MDHEN and CDR2 SYDVKM come from the germline V gene. The CDR3 reads CASSLPGGLNQPQHF. CDR3 DNA: TGTGCCAGCAGCCTACCAGGGGGATTGAATCAGCCCCAGCATTTT.

This clonotype has at least ten counts. The chain has TRBV6-5 and TRBJ2-3; no clear D. The V gene lost 0 bases and the J gene lost 0 bases, with 10 bases spanning the gap. This CDR3 region has 16 residues. Germline loops: CDR1 MNHEY, CDR2 SVGAGI. The chain's CDR3 is CASSYSPRLSTDTQYF. In DNA form, the CDR3 reads TGTGCCAGCAGTTACTCTCCCCGACTCAGCACAGATACGCAGTATTTT.

This clonotype was counted a few times. This chain joins TRBV20-1 and TRBJ2-1, with 8 bases matching TRBD1. Germline loops: CDR1 DFQATT, CDR2 SNEGSKA (reference sequence). The CDR3 length is 14 residues. The V and J ends lost 4 bases and 3 bases, in that order; junction bases with no gene match: 5. The CDR3, as DNA: TGCAGTGCTACCACCGACAGGGGCTACAATGAGCAGTTCTTC. Its translation: CSATTDRGYNEQFF.

This clonotype was recorded many times. CDR3 protein: CASSYWANSMNTEAFF. The CDR3 nucleotides read TGTGCCAGCAGTTACTGGGCCAATTCGATGAACACTGAAGCTTTCTTT. This chain connects TRBV6-2 or TRBV6-3 to TRBJ1-1; D gene unclear. This CDR3 is built from 16 residues. Between the trimmed V and J ends, which lost 1 base and 0 bases, there was a span of 12 bases. CDR1 and CDR2 from the germline V gene are MNHEY and SVGEGT.

This clonotype has at least ten counts. The chain links TRBV6-5 to TRBJ1-1, with D tentatively TRBD1 (5 bases). V was clipped by 0 bases and J by 0 bases, with 17 bases between them. The CDR3 runs to 18 residues. The germline V gene encodes CDR1 MNHEY and CDR2 SVGAGI. The CDR3 reads CASSYSLTGFNLNTEAFF. CDR3 bases: TGTGCCAGCAGTTACTCGTTAACAGGATTCAACTTGAACACTGAAGCTTTCTTT.